This TCR beta chain was observed in a study of T cells after yellow fever vaccination. Findings and limits, study-wide: Abundant clonotypes from the bulk population could contaminate FACS-sorted repertoires.

Remarks on this clonotype: Its antigen is as yet unknown.

V shed 0 bases and J shed 3 bases, with 20 bases lying between them. CDR3 length: 18 amino acids. CDR1 is SGHRS and CDR2 is YFSETQ in the germline V gene. Each CDR3 protein gets one entry after TCRdb re-called the 5' RACE reads with MiXCR. Here the sample spans some 340,000 distinct CDR3 sequences, roughly 4.3% being singletons. The chain has TRBV5-1 and TRBJ2-3, with D perhaps matching TRBD1 (5 bases). This receptor was taken from a man aged 18 to 29 who received the YFV17D yellow fever vaccine. This material consisted of PBMCs, taken 5 days after the yellow fever booster vaccination. CDR3 DNA sequence: TGCGCCAGCAGCTTGGGCTTAGATTGGCAGGGAAAGACAGATACGCAGTATTTT. Translated, it gives CASSLGLDWQGKTDTQYF.